The entry below describes one TCR beta chain. There is no known antigen for this receptor. Base-call qualities are not available, and no considerably larger clone is one nucleotide away. Taken from cysteine to phenylalanine, the CDR3 has 16 residues. The only DNA kept is the CDR3, 48 bases in frame from the first base. For CDR1 and CDR2, the germline V gene lists MGHRA and YSYEKL. Here V drops 3 bases and J drops 7 bases, and the junction holds 5 bases not matched to any gene. Collaborating institutions collected whole blood in K2EDTA tubes following their own protocols. For TCRbeta analysis, collaborators shipped samples as frozen whole blood, isolated PBMCs, or DNA extracted from either of those sample types. This entry belongs to a study of blood T cell repertoires in COVID-19 (dated by TCRdb to the early 2020s). Background on the whole study: Collaborator samples came from the United States, Italy and Spain and covered acute and convalescent phases of COVID-19. Deeply sampled blood TCRbeta repertoires from subjects exposed to, actively infected with, or recovered from COVID-19 were included in the dataset. The repertoires were released in a freely available public database meant as a resource for research on the immune response to SARS-CoV-2. The sample metadata nearly always contained a de-identified subject ID, COVID-19 status, age in years and sex. Where available, HLA class I and class II types were obtained from metadata supplied by the sample provider rather than from assay-based typing. The samples were drawn from two sources: the first 160 participants of the ongoing ImmuneRACE study, and about 1,300 subjects contributed by 6 global collaborators. The material from the prospective study consisted of cDNA or gDNA derived from T cells, B-cell-depleted T cells, or PBMCs.

The paper as a whole reports these results and caveats: The quantity of clinical and demographic metadata differed by source and by participant and was supplied without curation.

The immunoSEQ Assay, a bias-controlled multiplex PCR, was used to amplify TCRbeta CDR3 regions from genomic DNA. The published analysis was carried out like this. Within the assay, amplification of reference gene primers was used to estimate how many nucleated cells each sample contained. To quantify the absolute abundance of each unique TCRbeta CDR3 rearrangement, sequence reads were collapsed and filtered. For each sample, productive Simpson clonality was calculated as the square root of Simpson's diversity index over productive rearrangements. In TCRdb, the immuneACCESS table is reduced to in-frame sequences with V and J assigned. These tables do not hold every clone; where another copy was compared, an unresolved V gene accounts for under half, and the others remain unexplained. V, J and clone size are taken as reported in that table, and D and trimming were inferred from the DNA itself. For this sample there are around 45,000 clones; around 90% appear just once. 10% to 15% of the sample rests with the top ten.

The TCR sequence derives from a man of 80 years or more with acute or convalescent COVID-19. The chain employs TRBV4-1 and TRBJ2-1, with 14 middle bases fitting TRBD2. The sequenced material came from peripheral blood. CDR3 protein: CASSQSTSGGENEQFF. The nucleotides read TGCGCCAGCAGCCAGTCGACTAGCGGGGGGGAAAATGAGCAGTTCTTC.